These 21 T cell receptor delta chains came from one sample sequenced in a study of gamma delta lymphoproliferative disorders and STAT genes. TCRdb fed the multiplex PCR reads into CATT to redo clone calling. The table lists roughly 1,400 delta-chain clones, 2.5% to 3.5% of them singletons. Genomic DNA from isolated PBMCs served as the sequencing template. Source material: blood. The origin of the receptors is a human donor in good health.

This clone was seen more than once but under ten times. A read error likely explains why the TCRdb protein, taken from a much larger clone, differs from this DNA's translation at residue 11; the protein shown is translated from the DNA. The V gene is TRDV2, the J gene TRDJ1; 12 nucleotides line up with TRDD3. Germline lookup yields CDR1 GEAIGNYY and CDR2 EKD. V lost 2 bases to trimming and J lost 3 bases; unmatched junction nucleotides: 6. The length of the CDR3 is 16 residues. This CDR3 reads CACDILGDTSPDKLIF. CDR3 sequence (DNA): TGTGCCTGTGACATACTGGGGGATACAAGTCCCGATAAACTCATCTTT.

Turning to this clone: A far larger clone lies a single base away; this is likely a read error. The sample holds other DNA sequences that translate to the same CDR3. The V and J genes are TRDV1 and TRDJ1, with D unclear. Germline V lookup: CDR1 TSWWSYY, CDR2 QGS. CDR3 size: 14 residues. The CDR3 here is CALGDGRGTDKLIF. The DNA of the CDR3 is TGTGCTCTTGGGGACGGGAGGGGCACCGATAAACTCATCTTC.

Remarks on this clone: TCRdb pairs this DNA with a much larger clone's protein that differs at residue 11, likely a read error; the protein shown was translated from the DNA. The chain couples TRDV1 to TRDJ1, with no clear D. The CDR3 is 13 residues long. In germline, CDR1 is TSWWSYY, CDR2 QGS. CDR3 loop: CALGERSFHKPIF. The CDR3 DNA is TGTGCTCTTGGGGAACGGAGCTTTCACAAACCCATCTTT.

Only a few counts were recorded for this clone. This likely came from a read error, as a far larger clone is one base away. In the same sample, other DNA sequences code for this CDR3. The chain recombines TRDV2 with TRDJ2; no clear D gene. The CDR3 runs 16 residues. V lost 2 bases, J lost 7 bases, and 19 bases lay in between. CDR1 GEAIGNYY and CDR2 EKD come from the germline V gene. For the CDR3, the DNA is TGTGCCTGTGACAGTGTAGAAGCTGGTGAGGGAGCACAACTCTTCTTT. It translates to CACDSVEAGEGAQLFF.

This clone was detected only a few times. The likely explanation is a read error, given a far larger clone one base away. Other DNA sequences in the same sample also yield this CDR3. The CDR3 loop is CACDTAGDGSWDTRQMFF. CDR3 nucleotides: TGTGCCTGTGACACAGCAGGGGATGGCTCATGGGACACCCGACAGATGTTTTTC. The chain joins TRDV2 to TRDJ3; tentatively, D is TRDD3 (6 bases). V dropped 1 base and J dropped 4 bases, with 16 bases sitting between them. This CDR3 region has 18 residues. Looked up from germline, CDR1 is GEAIGNYY and CDR2 is EKD.

About this clone: Since a far larger clone is one base different, this is likely a read error. This sample includes further DNA sequences coding for the same CDR3. The CDR3 loop reads CALGAPSLQTGGYAPTDKLIF. The CDR3 nucleotides read TGTGCTCTTGGGGCGCCCAGTCTTCAGACTGGGGGATACGCTCCTACCGATAAACTCATCTTT. This chain uses TRDV1 with TRDJ1, with 13 bases aligning to TRDD3. Germline trimming cut 4 bases from V and 2 bases from J; bases unmatched to any gene: 19. CDR3 length equals 21 residues. Germline lookup yields CDR1 TSWWSYY and CDR2 QGS.

This clone was detected a few times. TCRdb shows a much larger clone's protein in place of this DNA's translation, and the two differ at residue 19, likely through a read error; the protein shown is translated from the DNA. V usage is TRDV2 and J usage is TRDJ1; 11 bases map to TRDD3. CDR3 length: 21 residues. Germline V CDR1 and CDR2: GEAIGNYY, EKD. The CDR3 DNA is TGTGCCTGTGACCCCCTACTGGGGGATAGGGCTTCAGCGGGGGACTCCGATAAATTCATCTTT. Amino acids: CACDPLLGDRASAGDSDKFIF.

This clone came up a few times. TCRdb's entry gives the protein of a much larger clone, which mismatches this DNA's translation at residue 4, likely from a read error; the protein reported here is translated from the DNA. The V call is TRDV2, the J call TRDJ1, with TRDD3 matching over 10 bases. This CDR3 region has 16 residues. CDR1 GEAIGNYY and CDR2 EKD come from the germline V gene. V shed 5 bases and J 0 bases; nucleotides not matched to a gene: 8. The chain's CDR3 is CACGKLGDRYTDKLIF. CDR3 sequence (DNA): TGTGCCTGTGGTAAACTGGGGGATCGGTACACCGATAAACTCATCTTT.

To note about this clone: The protein TCRdb gives is from a much larger clone and does not agree with this DNA's translation at residue 7, likely a read error; the protein shown here comes from the DNA. V is TRDV2 and J is TRDJ1, with D possibly being TRDD2 (5 bases). V shed 0 bases and J shed 0 bases, with 16 bases lying between them. CDR1 is GEAIGNYY, CDR2 EKD, per germline. This CDR3 spans 17 amino acids. The CDR3: CACDTVRTLPNTDKLIF. For the CDR3, the DNA is TGTGCCTGTGACACCGTAAGGACCCTACCAAACACCGATAAACTCATCTTT.

This clone is judged hyperexpanded. Other nucleotide sequences from this sample produce the same CDR3. The V and J genes are TRDV2 and TRDJ1; the D call may be TRDD2 or TRDD3 (5 bases each). This CDR3 has 14 residues. Germline V gives CDR1 GEAIGNYY, CDR2 EKD. V was trimmed by 3 bases and J by 5 bases, leaving 15 bases between them. DNA of the CDR3: TGTGCCTGTGACTTCCTGGGCACTTGGGATAAACTCATCTTT. This sequence encodes CACDFLGTWDKLIF.

About this clone itself: The TCRdb record carries a much larger clone's protein, which differs from this DNA's translation at residue 7; a read error is the likely cause, and the protein listed here is the DNA translation. CDR3 in DNA: TGTGCTCTTGGGGAGCTCCTCTTGGATCGTCTTCCCTCGGGCGGGACCGATAAACTCATCTTT. Protein: CALGELLLDRLPSGGTDKLIF. V gene TRDV1 combines with J gene TRDJ1, with a possible D match to TRDD2 (5 bases). The germline V and J ends were trimmed by 3 bases and 2 bases, with 31 bases remaining between them. The CDR3 runs 21 residues. Germline V CDR1 and CDR2: TSWWSYY, QGS.

On this clone itself: For this DNA, TCRdb reports the protein of a much larger clone, which diverges at residue 4, most likely from a read error; the protein presented here is translated directly from the DNA. The chain links TRDV2 to TRDJ1; 12 nucleotides align to TRDD3. J lost 0 bases, V lost 5 bases, and 9 bases had no gene match. CDR1 is GEAIGNYY, CDR2 EKD, per germline. CDR3 length: 17 amino acids. CDR3: CACAPLGDTGDTDKLIF. CDR3 DNA: TGTGCCTGTGCTCCACTGGGGGATACAGGGGACACCGATAAACTCATCTTT.

This clone came up a few times. Translating this DNA gives a protein that differs at residue 3 from the TCRdb one, which belongs to a much larger clone; a read error is likely, and the protein shown is this translation. V and J are TRDV1 and TRDJ1, with D perhaps matching TRDD3 (7 bases). This CDR3 has 21 amino acids. Germline CDR1 reads TSWWSYY; CDR2 reads QGS. CDR3 residues: CAPGEDPTRGMEEAYTDKLIF. DNA of the CDR3: TGTGCTCCTGGGGAAGATCCTACTAGGGGGATGGAGGAGGCGTACACCGATAAACTCATCTTT.

This clone was seen a handful of times. The genes are TRAV38-2/DV8 and TRDJ1, with TRDD3 identical over 8 bases. CDR3 length equals 22 residues. Germline assignment: CDR1 TSESDYY and CDR2 QEAYKQQN. Unmatched junction bases numbered 31, after V lost 7 bases and J lost 2 bases. The CDR3 reads CAYCPFPPYILGVPWGTDKLIF. The CDR3 bases are TGTGCTTATTGCCCCTTCCCTCCCTATATACTGGGGGTCCCTTGGGGAACCGATAAACTCATCTTT.

By frequency in the sample, this clone is large. The sample carries other DNA sequences with the same CDR3. V gene TRDV1 combines with J gene TRDJ1; 7 bases line up with TRDD3. Looked up from germline, CDR1 is TSWWSYY and CDR2 is QGS. With V trimmed by 0 bases and J by 2 bases, 12 bases remained unmatched. This CDR3 contains 18 residues. The CDR3 sequence is CALGELGGDGWRTDKLIF. The CDR3 nucleotides read TGTGCTCTTGGGGAACTTGGGGGGGATGGTTGGAGGACCGATAAACTCATCTTT.

Regarding this clone: A much larger clone sits a single nucleotide away, making a read error possible. The gene calls are TRDV3 and TRDJ3, with D maybe TRDD3 (5 bases). The CDR3 contains 23 residues. Germline V CDR1 and CDR2: TVYSNPD, GDNSRS (reference sequence). In nucleotides, the CDR3 is TGTGCCGCCGAACCCCAACCGGGGCCGGGGGGGGCCTGCGGATCCTGGGACGCCCGACAGATGTTTTTC. Protein: CAAEPQPGPGGACGSWDARQMFF.

Details on this clone: TCRdb has a much larger clone's protein, which differs at residue 11 from the translation of this DNA, likely because of a read error; what is shown is the protein translated from the DNA. The chain joins TRDV2 to TRDJ1; 10 bases align to TRDD3. The trim removed 4 bases at V and 3 bases at J, leaving 10 bases unmatched. Per germline, CDR1 GEAIGNYY and CDR2 EKD. The CDR3 loop spans 16 amino acids. The CDR3 sequence: CACDKLGDRYADKLIF. CDR3 DNA sequence: TGTGCCTGTGATAAACTGGGGGATCGGTACGCCGATAAACTCATCTTT.

Only a few counts were recorded for this clone. The protein TCRdb gives is from a much larger clone and does not agree with this DNA's translation at residue 16, likely a read error; the protein shown here comes from the DNA. The chain has TRDV1 and TRDJ1, with 7 nucleotides matching TRDD3. Germline loops: CDR1 TSWWSYY, CDR2 QGS. This CDR3 is built from 17 residues. CDR3 nucleotide sequence: TGTGCTCTTGGGGAACTAGTACCCTGGGGGTCCCACGATAAACTCACCTTT. Translation: CALGELVPWGSHDKLTF.

This clone was found a few times. A far more abundant clone sits one base away, making this likely a read error. The same CDR3 can be traced to other DNA sequences in this sample. The chain employs TRDV2 and TRDJ3; D is possibly TRDD3 (6 bases). V lost 1 base and J 0 bases, leaving 12 bases between the germline ends. Germline V gene sequence: CDR1 GEAIGNYY, CDR2 EKD. The CDR3 is 18 residues long. The CDR3 region is CACDTAGDGSWDTRQMFF. The CDR3 bases are TGTGCCTGTGACACGGCAGGGGATGGCTCCTGGGACACCCGACAGATGTTTTTC.

With respect to this clone: With only one base between it and a far larger clone, this is likely a read error. The same CDR3 is also encoded by other DNA sequences in this sample. J is TRDJ1 and V is TRDV2, with D tentatively TRDD3 (5 bases). Germline CDR1 is GEAIGNYY and CDR2 is EKD. This CDR3 comprises 17 residues. Trimming stripped 0 bases from V and 3 bases from J, with 19 bases between. CDR3 nucleotides: TGTGCCTGTGACACCGTGAGCGCGGGATCCAATTCCGATAAACTCATCTTT. It codes for CACDTVSAGSNSDKLIF.

This clone has more than one count but fewer than ten. This sequence is one base from a far larger clone and is likely a read error. The sample holds other DNA sequences that translate to the same CDR3. The called J gene is TRDJ1, whereas the V gene has no call; the DNA was not compared with TRDD3, the D call given in the table. The CDR3 covers 15 residues. In DNA, the CDR3 is TGTGCTATACTCCGGCTGGGGGGCGACACCGATAAACTCATCTTC. Translation: CAILRLGGDTDKLIF.